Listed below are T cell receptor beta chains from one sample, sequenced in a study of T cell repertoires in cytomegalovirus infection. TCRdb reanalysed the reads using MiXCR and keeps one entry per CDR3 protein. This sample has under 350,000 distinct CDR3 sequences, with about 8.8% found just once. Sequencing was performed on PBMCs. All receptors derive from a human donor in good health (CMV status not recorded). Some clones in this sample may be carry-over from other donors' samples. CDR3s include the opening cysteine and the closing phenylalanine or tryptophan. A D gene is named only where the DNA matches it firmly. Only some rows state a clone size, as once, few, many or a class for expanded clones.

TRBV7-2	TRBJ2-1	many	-	CASNLFLPSNEQFF	TGTGCCAGCAACCTCTTCCTACCCTCAAATGAGCAGTTCTTC
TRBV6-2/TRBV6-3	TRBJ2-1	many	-	CASRRAGPSEQFF	TGTGCCAGCCGACGGGCAGGGCCAAGTGAGCAGTTCTTC
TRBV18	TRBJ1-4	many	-	CASSPHGRHFNEKLFF	TGTGCCAGCTCACCACATGGGAGACACTTTAATGAAAAACTGTTTTTT
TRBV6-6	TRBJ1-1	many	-	CASSYPSTVMNTEAFF	TGTGCCAGCAGTTACCCCTCGACAGTTATGAACACTGAAGCTTTCTTT
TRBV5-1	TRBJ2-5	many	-	CASSPLGKETQYF	TGCGCCAGCAGCCCACTTGGAAAAGAGACCCAGTACTTC
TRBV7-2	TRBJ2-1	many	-	CASSPLVSYNEQFF	TGTGCCAGCAGCCCCCTGGTGAGCTACAATGAGCAGTTCTTC
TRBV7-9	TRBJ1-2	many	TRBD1	CASSNGTVYGYTF	TGTGCCAGCAGCAACGGGACAGTCTATGGCTACACCTTC
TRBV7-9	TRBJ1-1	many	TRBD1	CASSSIDRGVKQNTEAFF	TGTGCCAGCAGCTCCATCGACAGGGGTGTAAAACAGAACACTGAAGCTTTCTTT
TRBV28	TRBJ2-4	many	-	CASSSWTVAKNIQYF	TGTGCCAGCAGTTCGTGGACAGTAGCCAAAAACATTCAGTACTTC
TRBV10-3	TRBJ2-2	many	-	CAISEVPTGELFF	TGTGCCATCAGTGAGGTTCCAACCGGGGAGCTGTTTTTT
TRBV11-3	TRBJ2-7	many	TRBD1	CASSRDRDGEQYF	TGTGCCAGCAGTCGGGACAGGGATGGCGAGCAGTACTTC
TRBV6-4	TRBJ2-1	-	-	CASSDAAGSEQFF	TGTGCCAGCAGTGACGCGGCGGGGAGTGAGCAGTTCTTC
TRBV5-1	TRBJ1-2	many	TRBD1	CASSWTGEDGYTF	TGCGCCAGCAGCTGGACAGGGGAAGATGGCTACACCTTC
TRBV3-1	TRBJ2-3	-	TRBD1	CASSQRTGGTDTQYF	TGTGCCAGCAGCCAGCGGACAGGGGGCACAGATACGCAGTATTTT
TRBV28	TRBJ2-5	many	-	CASSPGAPRIQETQYF	TGTGCCAGCAGCCCCGGGGCCCCGCGCATCCAAGAGACCCAGTACTTC
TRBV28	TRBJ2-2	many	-	CASSLYREPGELFF	TGTGCCAGCAGTTTGTACAGGGAACCCGGGGAGCTGTTTTTT
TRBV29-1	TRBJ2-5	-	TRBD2	CSVGPSGGAETQYF	TGCAGCGTTGGGCCCAGCGGGGGGGCGGAGACCCAGTACTTC
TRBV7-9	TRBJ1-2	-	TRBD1	CASSWDRVVRGYTF	TGTGCCAGCAGTTGGGACAGGGTAGTTCGTGGCTACACCTTC
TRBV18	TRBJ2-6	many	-	CASSPEVFDGGPGANVLTF	TGTGCCAGCTCACCAGAAGTCTTCGATGGGGGGCCTGGGGCCAACGTCCTGACTTTC
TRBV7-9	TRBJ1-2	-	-	CASSLSWDNYGYTF	TGTGCCAGCAGCTTGAGTTGGGATAACTATGGCTACACCTTC
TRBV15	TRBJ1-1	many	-	CATSGGRPTEAFF	TGTGCCACATCCGGTGGGAGACCCACTGAAGCTTTCTTT
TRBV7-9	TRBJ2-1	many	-	CASPVGPPTSISYNEQFF	TGTGCCAGCCCGGTGGGACCACCAACCTCCATCTCCTACAATGAGCAGTTCTTC
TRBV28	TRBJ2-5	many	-	CASNPTGRARETQYF	TGTGCCAGCAACCCAACGGGACGTGCCCGGGAGACCCAGTACTTC
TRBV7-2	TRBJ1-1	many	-	CASSITLTSTEAFF	TGTGCCAGCAGCATCACCTTAACTTCCACTGAAGCTTTCTTT
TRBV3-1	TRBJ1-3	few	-	CASSQVGGGGNTIYF	TGTGCCAGCAGCCAAGTGGGGGGAGGAGGAAACACCATATATTTT
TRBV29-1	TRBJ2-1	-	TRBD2	CSVSSGGAFF	TGCAGCGTTTCTAGCGGGGGGGCGTTCTTC
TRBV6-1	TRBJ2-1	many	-	CASSLGPFDEQFF	TGTGCCAGCAGTCTGGGACCTTTCGATGAGCAGTTCTTC
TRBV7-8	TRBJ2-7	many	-	CASSQRGEGYEQYF	TGTGCCAGCAGCCAAAGGGGGGAGGGGTACGAGCAGTACTTC
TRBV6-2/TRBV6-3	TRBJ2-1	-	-	CASSQYSSYNEQFF	TGTGCCAGCAGTCAATATAGCTCCTACAATGAGCAGTTCTTC
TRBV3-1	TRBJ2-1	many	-	CASRAGAYNEQFF	TGTGCCAGCAGAGCCGGGGCATACAATGAGCAGTTCTTC
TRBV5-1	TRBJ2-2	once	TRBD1	CASSLAATGAAGELFF	TGCGCCAGCAGCTTGGCCGCGACAGGGGCGGCCGGGGAGCTGTTTTTT
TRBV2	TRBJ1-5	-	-	CANGGESNQPQHF	TGTGCCAACGGAGGGGAGAGCAATCAGCCCCAGCATTTT
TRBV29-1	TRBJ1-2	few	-	CSVLREGGYTF	TGCAGCGTCCTGAGGGAGGGCGGCTACACCTTC
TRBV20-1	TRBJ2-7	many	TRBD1	CSASSSTGTGGKLQYF	TGCAGTGCTAGTTCTAGTACCGGGACAGGGGGTAAACTGCAGTACTTC
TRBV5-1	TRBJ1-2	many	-	CASSLEGVPVF	TGCGCCAGCAGCTTGGAGGGGGTCCCAGTCTTC
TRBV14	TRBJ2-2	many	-	CASSPRVIGELFF	TGTGCCAGCAGCCCCAGGGTAATCGGGGAGCTGTTTTTT
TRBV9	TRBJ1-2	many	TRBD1	CASSVGTGDRGSYYTF	TGTGCCAGCAGCGTAGGCACTGGGGACAGGGGATCGTACTACACCTTC
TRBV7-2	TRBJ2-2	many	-	CASSLRPSNTGELFF	TGTGCCAGCAGCTTACGGCCCTCCAACACCGGGGAGCTGTTTTTT
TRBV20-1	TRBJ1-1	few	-	CSALEGGRTEAFF	TGCAGTGCTCTAGAAGGGGGAAGGACTGAAGCTTTCTTT
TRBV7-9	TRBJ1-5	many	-	CASSPGVWNQPQHF	TGTGCCAGCAGCCCAGGGGTTTGGAATCAGCCCCAGCATTTT
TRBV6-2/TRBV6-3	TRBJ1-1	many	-	CASTRAQGGGTEAFF	TGTGCCAGCACCCGGGCGCAGGGAGGGGGCACTGAAGCTTTCTTT
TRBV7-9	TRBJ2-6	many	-	CASSLTGTSDVLTF	TGTGCCAGCAGCTTAACCGGGACCAGCGACGTCCTGACTTTC
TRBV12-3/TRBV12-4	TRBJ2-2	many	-	CASSPTRSRTSNTGELFF	TGTGCCAGCAGCCCTACGCGGAGCCGAACTTCGAACACCGGGGAGCTGTTTTTT
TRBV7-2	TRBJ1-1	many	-	CASSLAGGLNTEAFF	TGTGCCAGCAGCTTAGCAGGGGGGTTGAACACTGAAGCTTTCTTT
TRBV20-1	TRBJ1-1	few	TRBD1	CSADDRGLIGNTEAFF	TGCAGTGCGGATGACAGGGGGCTCATCGGGAACACTGAAGCTTTCTTT
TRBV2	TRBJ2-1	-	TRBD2	CASSPSGGYYNEQFF	TGTGCCAGCAGTCCTAGCGGGGGGTACTACAATGAGCAGTTCTTC
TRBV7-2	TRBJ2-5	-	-	CASSYLPQETQYF	TGTGCCAGCAGCTACCTCCCCCAAGAGACCCAGTACTTC
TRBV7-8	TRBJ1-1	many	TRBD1	CASCQDRGFFTEAFF	TGTGCCAGCTGTCAGGACAGGGGTTTTTTCACTGAAGCTTTCTTT
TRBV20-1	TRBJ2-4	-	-	CSARDRGDSWENIQYF	TGCAGTGCTAGAGATAGGGGGGATTCGTGGGAAAACATTCAGTACTTC
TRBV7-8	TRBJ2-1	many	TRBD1	CASSLLQGVKDNEQFF	TGTGCCAGCAGCTTACTCCAGGGGGTGAAAGACAATGAGCAGTTCTTC
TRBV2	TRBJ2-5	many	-	CASSDEGKTQYF	TGTGCCAGCAGTGACGAGGGAAAGACCCAGTACTTC
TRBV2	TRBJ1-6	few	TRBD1	CATLPLPGQGGSPLHF	TGTGCCACTTTACCACTCCCGGGACAGGGTGGTTCACCCCTCCACTTT
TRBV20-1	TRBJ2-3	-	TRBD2	CSARPFLAGVQDTQYF	TGCAGTGCTAGACCATTCCTAGCGGGGGTCCAAGATACGCAGTATTTT
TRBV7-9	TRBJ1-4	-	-	CASSAEGRGNEKLFF	TGTGCCAGCAGCGCAGAAGGACGGGGGAATGAAAAACTGTTTTTT